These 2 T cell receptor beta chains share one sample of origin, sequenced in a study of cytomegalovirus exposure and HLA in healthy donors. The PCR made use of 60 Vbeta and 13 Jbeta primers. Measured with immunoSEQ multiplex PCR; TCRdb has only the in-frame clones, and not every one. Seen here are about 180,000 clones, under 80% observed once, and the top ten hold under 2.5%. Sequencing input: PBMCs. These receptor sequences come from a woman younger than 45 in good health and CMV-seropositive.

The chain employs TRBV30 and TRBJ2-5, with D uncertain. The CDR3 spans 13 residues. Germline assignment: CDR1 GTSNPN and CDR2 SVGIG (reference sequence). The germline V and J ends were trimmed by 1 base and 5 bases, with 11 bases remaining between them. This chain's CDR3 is CAWSGPARETQYF. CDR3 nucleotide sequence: TGTGCCTGGAGTGGCCCGGCTAGGGAGACCCAGTACTTC.

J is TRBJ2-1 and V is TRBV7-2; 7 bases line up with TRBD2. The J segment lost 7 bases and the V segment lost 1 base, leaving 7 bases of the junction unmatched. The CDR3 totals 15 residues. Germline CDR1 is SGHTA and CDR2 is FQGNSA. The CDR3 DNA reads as TGTGCCAGCAGCTTAGTCACGGGGGAGGGGAATGAGCAGTTCTTC. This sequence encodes CASSLVTGEGNEQFF. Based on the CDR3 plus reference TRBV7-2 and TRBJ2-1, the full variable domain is GAGVSQSPSNKVTEKGKDVELRCDPISGHTALYWYRQSLGQGLEFLIYFQGNSAPDKSGLPSDRFSAERTGGSVSTLTIQRTQQEDSAVYLCASSLVTGEGNEQFFGPGTRLTVL.